The clone carrying this T cell receptor beta chain was seen a few times. J was trimmed by 4 bases and V by 6 bases; bases with no gene match: 5. The CDR3 is made up of 13 amino acids. Per germline, CDR1 MNHEY and CDR2 SVGEGT. This specimen belongs to a study of blood T cell repertoires in COVID-19. Donors were grouped by their self-reported clinical history. Profiled with immunoSEQ multiplex PCR; TCRdb holds only in-frame clones, not every one. Among hundreds of thousands of clones, roughly 87% were seen once, and the ten largest hold approximately 3.1%. The TCR was taken from a woman in her twenties or thirties who had recovered from COVID-19. This chain links TRBV6-2 or TRBV6-3 with TRBJ1-1; 7 nucleotides align to TRBD1. The specimen sequenced was PBMCs or T cells enriched from blood (not recorded which). CDR3 nucleotides: TGTGCCAGCAGCTCATACAGGGGCACTGAAGCTTTCTTT. This translates into CASSSYRGTEAFF.